This is a list of T cell receptor beta chains from one sample in a study of shared clonotypes between healthy human individuals. Here immunoSEQ multiplex PCR was the method, and the copy in TCRdb shows in-frame clones only, minus some. The sample comprises some 630,000 clones, approximately 96% of which are singletons, and approximately 0.1% rests with the top ten. Sequences were obtained from naive CD8+ T cells sorted from blood. The receptor source for this set is a woman aged 30 to 39 in good health. Both conserved end residues are part of each CDR3. A D gene is named only where the DNA matches it firmly. Clone size is not always given. Where it is, it says once, few, many or a class for expanded clones.

j_gene	abundance	d_gene	v_gene	CDR3aa	CDR3nt
TRBJ2-3	NA	TRBD1	TRBV7-9	CASSNRDRASTDTQYF	TGTGCCAGCAGCAATAGGGACAGAGCGAGCACAGATACGCAGTATTTT
TRBJ2-1	NA	NA	TRBV7-9	CASSPRRWSSYNEQFF	TGTGCCAGCAGCCCCCGGCGGTGGAGCTCCTACAATGAGCAGTTCTTC
TRBJ2-5	NA	NA	TRBV10-3	CAISESEGAPQETQYF	TGTGCCATCAGTGAGTCTGAGGGAGCCCCCCAAGAGACCCAGTACTTC
TRBJ2-1	NA	TRBD2	TRBV13	CASSLAVSGRYNEQFF	TGTGCCAGCAGCTTAGCAGTTAGCGGGAGATACAATGAGCAGTTCTTC
TRBJ2-7	NA	NA	TRBV28	CASSLSQGGSYEQYF	TGTGCCAGCAGTCTCTCCCAGGGTGGTTCCTACGAGCAGTACTTC
TRBJ2-1	NA	NA	TRBV19	CASSASYNEQFF	TGTGCCAGCAGTGCTTCCTACAATGAGCAGTTCTTC
TRBJ2-7	NA	NA	TRBV29-1	CSVLSTESYEQYF	TGCAGCGTACTATCAACCGAATCCTACGAGCAGTACTTC
TRBJ2-7	once	NA	TRBV5-4	CASSSTHEQYF	TGTGCCAGCAGCTCAACCCACGAGCAGTACTTC
TRBJ2-7	NA	TRBD2	TRBV10-2	CASSVSGNYEQYF	TGCGCCAGCAGTGTTAGCGGGAACTACGAGCAGTACTTC
TRBJ2-1	NA	NA	TRBV9	CASSAVADDEQFF	TGTGCCAGCAGCGCCGTAGCGGACGATGAGCAGTTCTTC
TRBJ2-7	NA	NA	TRBV29-1	CSVGEAGTNHYEQYF	TGCAGCGTCGGGGAGGCGGGGACAAATCACTACGAGCAGTACTTC
TRBJ2-7	NA	NA	TRBV6-6	CASDSGYEQYF	TGTGCCAGCGACAGCGGCTACGAGCAGTACTTC
TRBJ2-7	NA	TRBD1	TRBV4-1	CASSQASGTASSYEQYF	TGCGCCAGCAGCCAGGCCTCCGGGACAGCGAGCTCCTACGAGCAGTACTTC
TRBJ2-7	NA	TRBD1	TRBV27	CASSPRQGYYEQYF	TGTGCCAGCAGTCCCAGACAGGGATACTACGAGCAGTACTTC
TRBJ1-5	NA	NA	TRBV2	CASSDFGARTQRQPQHF	TGTGCCAGCAGTGACTTCGGGGCGAGGACGCAACGGCAGCCCCAGCATTTT
TRBJ2-1	NA	TRBD1	TRBV19	CASSGTANYNEQFF	TGTGCCAGTAGCGGGACAGCTAACTACAATGAGCAGTTCTTC
TRBJ1-5	NA	NA	TRBV7-8	CASSLFGSNQPQHF	TGTGCCAGCAGCTTATTTGGTAGCAATCAGCCCCAGCATTTT
TRBJ2-5	NA	NA	TRBV15	CATSPDRGETQYF	TGTGCCACCAGCCCCGACCGAGGAGAGACCCAGTACTTC
TRBJ1-3	NA	NA	TRBV27	CASSTYLGSGNTIYF	TGTGCCAGCAGTACTTATTTGGGATCTGGAAACACCATATATTTT
TRBJ2-7	NA	TRBD2	TRBV5-5	CASSKLAGRYEQYF	TGTGCCAGCAGCAAACTAGCGGGAAGGTACGAGCAGTACTTC
TRBJ1-5	NA	NA	TRBV2	CASSEGDYSNQPQHF	TGTGCCAGCAGTGAAGGGGACTATAGCAATCAGCCCCAGCATTTT
TRBJ2-7	NA	NA	TRBV7-8	CASSLVIIPVQGTYEQYF	TGTGCCAGCAGCTTAGTAATTATCCCGGTGCAGGGTACCTACGAGCAGTACTTC
TRBJ2-7	NA	TRBD1	TRBV19	CASSPWTGDEQYF	TGTGCCAGTAGTCCCTGGACAGGGGACGAGCAGTACTTC
TRBJ2-7	NA	TRBD1	TRBV9	CASSVTRDSPYEQYF	TGTGCCAGCAGCGTGACCCGGGACAGTCCCTACGAGCAGTACTTC
TRBJ1-5	NA	NA	TRBV19	CASSTLGGLSNQPQHF	TGTGCCAGTAGTACGCTGGGAGGGCTTAGCAATCAGCCCCAGCATTTT
TRBJ1-1	NA	NA	TRBV7-9	CASFQEESALEAFF	TGTGCCAGCTTTCAGGAGGAGTCCGCACTTGAAGCTTTCTTT
TRBJ2-1	once	NA	TRBV28	CASSFLATYNEQFF	TGTGCCAGCAGTTTCCTAGCGACTTACAATGAGCAGTTCTTC
TRBJ2-7	NA	TRBD2	TRBV27	CASSLVRGEGLYEQYF	TGTGCCAGCAGTTTGGTCCGGGGGGAAGGCCTCTACGAGCAGTACTTC
TRBJ2-1	NA	NA	TRBV5-4	CASSSSRGVGNEQFF	TGTGCCAGCAGCTCCTCGAGGGGGGTTGGGAATGAGCAGTTCTTC
TRBJ2-3	NA	TRBD2	TRBV5-1	CASSFETSRDTQYF	TGCGCCAGCAGCTTCGAGACTAGCAGAGATACGCAGTATTTT
TRBJ2-7	NA	NA	TRBV7-9	CASSFPGATYEQYF	TGTGCCAGCAGCTTCCCGGGAGCGACCTACGAGCAGTACTTC
TRBJ1-2	NA	NA	TRBV6-5	CASSYSTWNYGYTF	TGTGCCAGCAGTTACTCGACTTGGAACTATGGCTACACCTTC
TRBJ1-2	NA	NA	TRBV28	CASSSPGGDYGYTF	TGTGCCAGCAGTTCCCCGGGGGGGGACTATGGCTACACCTTC
TRBJ2-7	NA	NA	TRBV9	CASSPGGGSPAGEQYF	TGTGCCAGCAGCCCTGGAGGAGGGTCCCCCGCGGGGGAGCAGTACTTC
TRBJ2-7	NA	NA	TRBV27	CASSFRGTVYEQYF	TGTGCCAGCAGTTTTCGAGGGACGGTCTACGAGCAGTACTTC
TRBJ2-7	NA	NA	TRBV28	CASSLSTIEQYF	TGTGCCAGCAGTTTAAGTACCATCGAGCAGTACTTC
TRBJ2-1	NA	NA	TRBV4-1	CASSQYVADQSSYNEQFF	TGCGCCAGCAGCCAATATGTCGCCGACCAGAGCTCCTACAATGAGCAGTTCTTC
TRBJ1-1	NA	NA	TRBV28	CASNKPLKVNTEAFF	TGTGCCAGCAATAAACCCTTGAAGGTGAACACTGAAGCTTTCTTT
TRBJ2-7	NA	TRBD1	TRBV13	CASSSQGQGIYEQYF	TGTGCCAGCAGCTCACAGGGACAGGGCATTTACGAGCAGTACTTC
TRBJ1-1	few	NA	TRBV28	CASINRENTEAFF	TGTGCCAGCATCAACAGGGAGAACACTGAAGCTTTCTTT
TRBJ1-5	NA	TRBD1	TRBV28	CASSSTLDRVGQPQHF	TGTGCCAGCAGTTCTACCCTGGACAGGGTCGGTCAGCCCCAGCATTTT
TRBJ2-2	once	NA	TRBV6-6	CASSTNGELFF	TGTGCCAGCAGCACCAACGGGGAGCTGTTTTTT
TRBJ2-7	once	TRBD2	TRBV7-9	CASSVASGVYEQYF	TGTGCCAGCAGCGTGGCTAGCGGGGTCTACGAGCAGTACTTC
TRBJ2-5	once	NA	TRBV18	CASSPWGETQYF	TGTGCCAGCTCACCGTGGGGAGAGACCCAGTACTTC
TRBJ2-7	NA	NA	TRBV2	CASSESFRTQNYEQYF	TGTGCCAGCAGTGAGTCCTTTCGGACCCAGAACTACGAGCAGTACTTC
TRBJ1-1	few	NA	TRBV7-9	CASIEGIGPEAFF	TGTGCCAGCATTGAGGGGATTGGGCCTGAAGCTTTCTTT
TRBJ2-1	NA	NA	TRBV9	CASSLGGVNEEQFF	TGTGCCAGCAGCCTAGGGGGAGTCAATGAAGAGCAGTTCTTC
TRBJ2-2	NA	NA	TRBV9	CASSATGANTGELFF	TGTGCCAGCAGCGCAACAGGCGCGAACACCGGGGAGCTGTTTTTT
TRBJ1-1	NA	TRBD1	TRBV4-1	CASSLTDRMNTEAFF	TGCGCCAGCAGCCTCACGGACAGGATGAACACTGAAGCTTTCTTT
TRBJ1-1	NA	NA	TRBV5-6	CASSLGGQAEAFF	TGTGCCAGCAGCTTGGGTGGTCAGGCTGAAGCTTTCTTT
TRBJ1-6	once	NA	TRBV6-5	CASSTPDSKGSPLHF	TGTGCCAGCAGTACACCAGACAGTAAGGGTTCACCCCTCCACTTT
TRBJ1-1	NA	NA	TRBV15	CATSRDRGRNTEAFF	TGTGCCACCAGCAGAGATCGGGGTAGAAACACTGAAGCTTTCTTT
TRBJ2-1	NA	NA	TRBV6-4	CASSDSGVGSYNEQFF	TGTGCCAGCAGTGACTCGGGGGTCGGCTCCTACAATGAGCAGTTCTTC
TRBJ2-7	NA	TRBD1	TRBV27	CASSLTKRTGAYEQYF	TGTGCCAGCAGCTTAACTAAAAGGACAGGGGCCTACGAGCAGTACTTC
TRBJ2-7	NA	NA	TRBV28	CASSFGAEGSYEQYF	TGTGCCAGCAGTTTCGGAGCGGAGGGTTCCTACGAGCAGTACTTC
TRBJ1-2	NA	TRBD1	TRBV19	CAIPGTDHYGYTF	TGTGCCATCCCAGGGACAGACCACTATGGCTACACCTTC